The 7 T cell receptor beta chains presented below share a single source sample, sequenced in a study of molecular identifiers for immune sequencing clone quantification. One entry per CDR3 protein results from TCRdb running MiXCR on the PCR reads. The profile shows about half a million distinct CDR3 sequences, around 23% of them singletons. Sequenced input: naive CD8+ T cells from blood, with Jurkat cell RNA spiked in. The subset denotes: FACS-sorted CD8+CD4-CCR7+CD45RA+ naive T cells. The origin of the receptors is a human donor in good health. Some libraries in this study had Jurkat cell RNA spiked in.

This clonotype was picked up a small number of times. The V gene is TRBV4-1, the J gene TRBJ1-5, with D perhaps matching TRBD1 (5 bases). Trimming removed 0 bases from V and 6 bases from J, with 6 bases in between. From germline, CDR1 is MGHRA and CDR2 YSYEKL. The CDR3 totals 13 residues. In DNA form, the CDR3 reads TGCGCCAGCAGCCAAGAAGGGACTCAGCCCCAGCATTTT. Residues: CASSQEGTQPQHF.

A word on this clonotype: Being one base from a much bigger clone, this may be a read error. V gene TRBV25-1 combines with J gene TRBJ1-3; D is unresolved. The length of the CDR3 is 12 residues. Germline V lookup: CDR1 MGHDK, CDR2 SYGVNS. CDR3 DNA: TGTGCCAGCACGAACTCTGGAAACACCCTATATTTT. This sequence encodes CASTNSGNTLYF.

The genes are TRBV9 and TRBJ2-2; either TRBD1 or TRBD2 may supply D (5 bases each). The CDR3 is 13 amino acids. The V end was cut by 1 base, the J end by 8 bases, with 9 bases between. Germline CDR1 and CDR2: SGDLS and YYNGEE. As DNA, the CDR3 is TGTGCCAGCAGCGTAATGGGGGTTGGGGAGCTGTTTTTT. Translating it yields CASSVMGVGELFF.

The V gene is TRBV6-2 or TRBV6-3, the J gene TRBJ2-1, with D perhaps matching TRBD1 (5 bases). The CDR3 spans 15 residues. Germline CDR1 is MNHEY and CDR2 is SVGEGT. Trimming removed 2 bases from V and 2 bases from J, with 10 bases in between. The CDR3 here is CASSYPWTPYNEQFF. DNA for the CDR3: TGTGCCAGCAGTTACCCCTGGACACCCTACAATGAGCAGTTCTTC.

This clonotype was counted between two and nine times. This chain connects TRBV12-3 or TRBV12-4 to TRBJ2-2, with 13 bases that match TRBD2. The CDR3 spans 17 residues. The trim removed 5 bases at V and 2 bases at J, leaving 5 bases unmatched. CDR3 in amino acids: CASSPWTSGRNTGELFF. The DNA of the CDR3 is TGTGCCAGCAGTCCTTGGACTAGCGGGAGAAACACCGGGGAGCTGTTTTTT.

The chain is built from TRBV20-1 and TRBJ2-7; possibly TRBD2 for D (5 bases). Trimming stripped 0 bases from V and 5 bases from J, with 14 bases between. CDR3 length: 14 amino acids. Germline assignment: CDR1 DFQATT and CDR2 SNEGSKA (reference sequence). The CDR3 DNA sequence: TGCAGTGCTAGAGATCTCGGGGTGATACACGAGCAGTACTTC. It yields the protein CSARDLGVIHEQYF.

CDR3 sequence: CASSWLQSSGANVLTF. The DNA of the CDR3 is TGTGCCAGCAGTTGGCTTCAGAGCTCTGGGGCCAACGTCCTGACTTTC. This sequence joins TRBV6-5 and TRBJ2-6; D unresolved. This CDR3 contains 16 residues. Germline values: CDR1 MNHEY, CDR2 SVGAGI. Trimming removed 4 bases at V and 0 bases at J, with 10 bases between.